The 10 T cell receptor beta chains below were found in one sample sequenced in a study of CD8 T cells in ankylosing spondylitis. Whole-study findings and limits: Seemingly distinctive of ankylosing spondylitis blood was a TCR beta motif formed by eight highly homologous variants.

TCRdb passed the 5' RACE reads through MiXCR, listing each CDR3 protein once. The data contain approximately 500,000 distinct CDR3 sequences, roughly 12% of them seen just once; the ten biggest clones take up 6.8%. For these receptors, no antigen is known. The sample consisted of blood, either unsorted or a sorted T cell fraction (not recorded which). The receptors come from a male donor with ankylosing spondylitis.

This clonotype was seen a single time. CDR3 amino acids: CASSQGAIYYGYTF. In DNA form, the CDR3 reads TGTGCCAGCAGCCAAGGGGCCATATACTATGGCTACACCTTC. The chain uses TRBV3-1 and TRBJ1-2; D unclear. The CDR3 covers 14 residues. From germline, CDR1 is LGHDT and CDR2 YNNKEL (reference sequence). The V and J ends lost 1 base and 3 bases respectively, with 9 bases between them.

V usage is TRBV7-8 and J usage is TRBJ1-4, with a possible D match to TRBD1 (5 bases). Trimming cost V 6 bases and J 7 bases, with 15 bases left between them. CDR1 SGHVS and CDR2 FQNEAQ come from the germline V gene. This CDR3 contains 14 residues. CDR3 protein: CASRAGTDLEKLFF. The DNA for the CDR3 is TGTGCCAGCAGAGCTGGGACGGATCTTGAAAAACTGTTTTTT.

This sequence joins TRBV20-1 and TRBJ2-1; 7 positions match TRBD2. CDR3 size: 16 residues. In germline, CDR1 is DFQATT, CDR2 SNEGSKA (reference sequence). V shed 3 bases, J shed 0 bases, and the junction held 8 bases outside the gene matches. For the CDR3, the DNA is TGCAGTGCTAGTGACCCGACTAGCCTCTCCTACAATGAGCAGTTCTTC. It is translated as CSASDPTSLSYNEQFF.

In its sample, this clonotype was seen many times. The chain couples TRBV20-1 to TRBJ1-4, with TRBD1 as a possible D gene (5 bases). V dropped 6 bases and J dropped 4 bases, with 9 bases sitting between them. The CDR3 has 12 residues. Germline V gene data show CDR1 as DFQATT and CDR2 as SNEGSKA (reference sequence). CDR3 sequence: CSARGYNEKLFF. The DNA for the CDR3 is TGCAGTGCACGGGGCTATAATGAAAAACTGTTTTTT.

This clonotype has a count of ten or more. The chain carries TRBV29-1 and TRBJ2-3; 8 bases are shared with TRBD1. Losses at the gene ends were 0 bases for V and 4 bases for J; bases not matched to a gene: 9. Germline lookup yields CDR1 SQVTM and CDR2 ANQGSEA. CDR3 size: 16 residues. Written as DNA, the CDR3 is TGCAGCGTTGAAGATCCTCGGACAGGGCCTCCAGATACGCAGTATTTT. Residues: CSVEDPRTGPPDTQYF.

V and J are TRBV7-6 and TRBJ2-7, with D perhaps TRBD2 (5 bases). This CDR3 has 13 amino acids. Germline-derived CDR1 and CDR2 are SGHVS and FNYEAQ. V lost 2 bases to trimming and J lost 4 bases, with 9 bases between them. Here the CDR3 DNA reads TGTGCCAGCAGCTTATCGCCGGGATACGAGCAGTACTTC. This codes for CASSLSPGYEQYF.

The chain carries TRBV11-3 and TRBJ2-2; 13 bases match TRBD2. V dropped 5 bases and J dropped 2; count of bases not matched to a gene: 5. This CDR3 region has 17 residues. Germline V gene sequence: CDR1 SGHNT, CDR2 YENEEA. In DNA form, the CDR3 reads TGTGCCAGCAGCCCCCGACTAGCGGGGGGAAACACCGGGGAGCTGTTTTTT. It encodes CASSPRLAGGNTGELFF.

A few counts support this clonotype. The rearrangement links TRBV12-3 or TRBV12-4 to TRBJ2-7, with 9 bases lining up with TRBD2. J lost 5 bases, V lost 6 bases, and 11 bases had no gene match. The CDR3 contains 15 residues. The CDR3 sequence: CASSLMAASGDEQYF. In DNA form, the CDR3 reads TGTGCCAGCAGCCTGATGGCGGCTAGCGGGGACGAGCAGTACTTC.

The chain employs TRBV2 and TRBJ2-3; tentative D call: TRBD1 (5 bases). The CDR3 is made up of 15 amino acids. Germline V gene data show CDR1 as SNHLY and CDR2 as FYNNEI. V lost 1 base, J lost 6 bases, and 14 bases lay in between. CDR3: CASSEGYRTGDTQYF. DNA of the CDR3: TGTGCCAGCAGTGAAGGTTACAGGACGGGCGATACGCAGTATTTT.

The chain links TRBV3-1 to TRBJ1-6; D is unresolved. CDR1 and CDR2 from the germline V gene are LGHDT and YNNKEL (reference sequence). Trimming stripped 0 bases from V and 8 bases from J, with 5 bases between. The CDR3 has 13 amino acids. This chain's CDR3 is CASSQDWDSPLHF. The CDR3 coding sequence is TGTGCCAGCAGCCAAGACTGGGATTCACCCCTCCACTTT.